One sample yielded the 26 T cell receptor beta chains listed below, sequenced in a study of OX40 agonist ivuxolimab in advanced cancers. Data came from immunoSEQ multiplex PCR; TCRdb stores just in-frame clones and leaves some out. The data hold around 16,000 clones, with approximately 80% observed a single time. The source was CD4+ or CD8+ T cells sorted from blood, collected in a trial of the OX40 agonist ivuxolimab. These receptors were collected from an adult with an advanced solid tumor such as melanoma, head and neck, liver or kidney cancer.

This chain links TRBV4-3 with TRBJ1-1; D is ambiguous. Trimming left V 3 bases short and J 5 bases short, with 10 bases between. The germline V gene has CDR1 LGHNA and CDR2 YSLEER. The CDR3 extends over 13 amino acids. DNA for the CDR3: TGCGCCAGCAGCCAGGTTGGGTATACTGAAGCTTTCTTT. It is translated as CASSQVGYTEAFF.

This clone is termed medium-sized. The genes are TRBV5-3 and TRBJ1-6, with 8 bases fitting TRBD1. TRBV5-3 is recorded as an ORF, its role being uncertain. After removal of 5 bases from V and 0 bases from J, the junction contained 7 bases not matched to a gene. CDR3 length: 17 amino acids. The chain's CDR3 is CARRIRDRSSYNSPLHF. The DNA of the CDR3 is TGTGCCAGAAGGATCCGGGACAGGAGCTCCTATAATTCACCCCTCCACTTT.

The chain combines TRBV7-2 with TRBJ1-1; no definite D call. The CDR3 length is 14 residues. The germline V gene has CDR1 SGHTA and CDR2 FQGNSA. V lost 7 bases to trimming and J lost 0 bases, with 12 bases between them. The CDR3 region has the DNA TGTGCCAGCACCGGTACAGTGATGAACACTGAAGCTTTCTTT. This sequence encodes CASTGTVMNTEAFF.

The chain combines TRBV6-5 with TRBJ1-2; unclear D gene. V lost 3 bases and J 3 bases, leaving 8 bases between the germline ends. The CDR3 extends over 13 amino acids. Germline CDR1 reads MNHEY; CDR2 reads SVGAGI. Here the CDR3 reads CASSYNSYYGYTF. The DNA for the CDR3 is TGTGCCAGCAGTTATAATTCTTACTATGGCTACACCTTC.

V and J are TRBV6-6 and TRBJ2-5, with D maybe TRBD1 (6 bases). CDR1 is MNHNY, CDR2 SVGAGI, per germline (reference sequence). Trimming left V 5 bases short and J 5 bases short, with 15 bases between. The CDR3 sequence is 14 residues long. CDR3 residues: CASSVGQNEETQYF. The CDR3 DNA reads TGTGCCAGCAGTGTCGGACAGAACGAGGAGACCCAGTACTTC.

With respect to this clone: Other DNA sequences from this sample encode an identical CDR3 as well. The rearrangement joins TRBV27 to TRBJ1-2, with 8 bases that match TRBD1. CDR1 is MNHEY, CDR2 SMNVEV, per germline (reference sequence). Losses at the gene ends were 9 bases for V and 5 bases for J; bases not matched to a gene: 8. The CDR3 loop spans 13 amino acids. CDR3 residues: CASSPGTGYGYTF. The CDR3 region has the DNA TGTGCCAGTAGTCCCGGGACAGGTTATGGCTACACCTTC.

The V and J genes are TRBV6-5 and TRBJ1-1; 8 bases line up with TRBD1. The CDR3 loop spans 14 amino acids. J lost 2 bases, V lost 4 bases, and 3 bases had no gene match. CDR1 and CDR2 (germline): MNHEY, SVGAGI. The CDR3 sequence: CASSWTGLNTEAFF. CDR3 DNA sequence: TGTGCCAGCAGTTGGACAGGGCTAAACACTGAAGCTTTCTTT.

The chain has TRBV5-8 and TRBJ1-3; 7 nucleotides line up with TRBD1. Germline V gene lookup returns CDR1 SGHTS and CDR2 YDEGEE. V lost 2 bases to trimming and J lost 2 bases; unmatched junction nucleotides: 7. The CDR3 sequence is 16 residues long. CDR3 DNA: TGTGCCAGCAGCTTCAAGAGACAGGGCGCTGGAAACACCATATATTTT. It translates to CASSFKRQGAGNTIYF.

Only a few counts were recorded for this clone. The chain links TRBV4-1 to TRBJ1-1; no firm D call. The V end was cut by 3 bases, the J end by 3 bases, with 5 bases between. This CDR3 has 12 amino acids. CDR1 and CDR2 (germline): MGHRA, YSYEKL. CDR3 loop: CASSHRDTEAFF. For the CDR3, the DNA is TGCGCCAGCAGCCACCGGGACACTGAAGCTTTCTTT.

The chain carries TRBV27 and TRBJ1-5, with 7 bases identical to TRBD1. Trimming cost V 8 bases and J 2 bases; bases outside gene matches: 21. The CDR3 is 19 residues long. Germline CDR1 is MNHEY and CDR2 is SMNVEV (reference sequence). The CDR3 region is CASEIPGTADRGGNQPQHF. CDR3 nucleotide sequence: TGTGCCAGCGAAATACCCGGGACAGCGGATAGGGGTGGCAATCAGCCCCAGCATTTT.

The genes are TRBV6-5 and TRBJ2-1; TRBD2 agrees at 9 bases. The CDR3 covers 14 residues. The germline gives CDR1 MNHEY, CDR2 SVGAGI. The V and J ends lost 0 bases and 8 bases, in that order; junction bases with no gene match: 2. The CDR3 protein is CASSYSPSGDEQFF. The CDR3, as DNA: TGTGCCAGCAGTTACTCGCCTAGCGGGGATGAGCAGTTCTTC.

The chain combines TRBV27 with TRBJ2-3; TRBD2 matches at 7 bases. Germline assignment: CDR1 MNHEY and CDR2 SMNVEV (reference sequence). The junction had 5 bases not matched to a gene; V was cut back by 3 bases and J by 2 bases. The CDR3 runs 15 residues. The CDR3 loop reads CASSFASGYTDTQYF. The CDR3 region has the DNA TGTGCCAGCAGTTTCGCTAGCGGTTACACAGATACGCAGTATTTT.

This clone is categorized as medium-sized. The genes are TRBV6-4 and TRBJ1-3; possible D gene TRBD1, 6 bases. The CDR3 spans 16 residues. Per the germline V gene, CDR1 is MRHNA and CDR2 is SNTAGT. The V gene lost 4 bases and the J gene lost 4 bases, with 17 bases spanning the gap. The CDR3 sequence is CASSGDRDTAGNTIYF. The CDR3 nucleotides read TGTGCCAGCAGTGGCGACCGGGACACCGCAGGAAACACCATATATTTT.

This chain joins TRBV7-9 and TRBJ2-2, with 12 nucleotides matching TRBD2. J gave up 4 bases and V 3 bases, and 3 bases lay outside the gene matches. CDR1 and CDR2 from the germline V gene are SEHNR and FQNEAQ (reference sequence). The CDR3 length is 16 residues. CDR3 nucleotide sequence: TGTGCCAGCAGCTTCCTAGCGGGGGGGCCCACCGGGGAGCTGTTTTTT. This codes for CASSFLAGGPTGELFF. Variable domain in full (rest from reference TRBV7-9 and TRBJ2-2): DTGVSQNPRHKITKRGQNVTFRCDPISEHNRLYWYRQTLGQGPEFLTYFQNEAQLEKSRLLSDRFSAERPKGSFSTLEIQRTEQGDSAMYLCASSFLAGGPTGELFFGEGSRLTVL.

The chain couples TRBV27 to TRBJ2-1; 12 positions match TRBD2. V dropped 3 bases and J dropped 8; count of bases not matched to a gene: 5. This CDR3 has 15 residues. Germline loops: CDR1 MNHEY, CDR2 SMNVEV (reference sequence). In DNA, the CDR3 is TGTGCCAGCAGTTTGACCCTAGCGGGGGGGTATGAGCAGTTCTTC. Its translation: CASSLTLAGGYEQFF.

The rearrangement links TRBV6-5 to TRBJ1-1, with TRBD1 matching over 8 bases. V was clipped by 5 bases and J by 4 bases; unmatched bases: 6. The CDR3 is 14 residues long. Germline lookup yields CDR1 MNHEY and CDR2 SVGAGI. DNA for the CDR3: TGTGCCAGCAGTAAGGGACAGGCTATCACTGAAGCTTTCTTT. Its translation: CASSKGQAITEAFF.

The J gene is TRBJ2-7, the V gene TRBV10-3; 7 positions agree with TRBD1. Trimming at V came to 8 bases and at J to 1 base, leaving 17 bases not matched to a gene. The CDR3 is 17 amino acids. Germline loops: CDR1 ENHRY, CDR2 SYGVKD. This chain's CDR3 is CAIGSWTGKIQSYEQYF. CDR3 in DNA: TGTGCCATCGGATCCTGGACAGGAAAGATACAATCCTACGAGCAGTACTTC.

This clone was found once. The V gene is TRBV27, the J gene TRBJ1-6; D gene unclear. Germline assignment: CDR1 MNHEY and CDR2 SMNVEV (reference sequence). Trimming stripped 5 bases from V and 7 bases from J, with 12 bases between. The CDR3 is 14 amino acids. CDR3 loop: CASSPGRRNSPLHF. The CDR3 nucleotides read TGTGCCAGCAGTCCGGGGAGGAGAAATTCACCCCTCCACTTT.

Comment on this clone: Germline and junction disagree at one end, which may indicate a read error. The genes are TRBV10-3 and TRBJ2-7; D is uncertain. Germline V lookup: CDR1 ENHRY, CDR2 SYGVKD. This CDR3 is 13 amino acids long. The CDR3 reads CASSYGGTYEQYF. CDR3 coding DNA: TGTGCCAGCAGTTACGGCGGTACCTACGAGCAGTACTTC.

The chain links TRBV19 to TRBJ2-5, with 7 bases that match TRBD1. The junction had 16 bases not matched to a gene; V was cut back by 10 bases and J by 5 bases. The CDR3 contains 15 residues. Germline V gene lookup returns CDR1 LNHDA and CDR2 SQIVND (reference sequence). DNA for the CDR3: TGTGCCACACGAGGAGGAGACAGGGTCTTCGAGACCCAGTACTTC. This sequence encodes CATRGGDRVFETQYF.

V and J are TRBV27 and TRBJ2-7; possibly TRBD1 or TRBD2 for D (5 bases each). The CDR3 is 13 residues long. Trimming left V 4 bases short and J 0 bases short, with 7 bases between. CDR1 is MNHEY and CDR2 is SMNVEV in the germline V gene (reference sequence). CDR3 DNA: TGTGCCAGCAGTTGGGGGAGCTCCTACGAGCAGTACTTC. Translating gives CASSWGSSYEQYF.

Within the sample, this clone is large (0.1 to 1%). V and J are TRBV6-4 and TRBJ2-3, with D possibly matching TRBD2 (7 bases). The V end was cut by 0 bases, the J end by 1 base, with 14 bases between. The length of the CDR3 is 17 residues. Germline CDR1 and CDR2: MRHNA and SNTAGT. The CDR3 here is CASSDSGGGAGTDTQYF. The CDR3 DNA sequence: TGTGCCAGCAGTGACTCGGGCGGGGGCGCCGGCACAGATACGCAGTATTTT.

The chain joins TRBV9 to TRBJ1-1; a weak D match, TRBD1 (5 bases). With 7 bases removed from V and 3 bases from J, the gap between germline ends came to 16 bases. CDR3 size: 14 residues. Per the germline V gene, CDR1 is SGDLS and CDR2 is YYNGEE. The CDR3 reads CASSRGDLDTEAFF. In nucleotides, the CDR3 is TGTGCCAGCTCTCGGGGGGATTTGGACACTGAAGCTTTCTTT.

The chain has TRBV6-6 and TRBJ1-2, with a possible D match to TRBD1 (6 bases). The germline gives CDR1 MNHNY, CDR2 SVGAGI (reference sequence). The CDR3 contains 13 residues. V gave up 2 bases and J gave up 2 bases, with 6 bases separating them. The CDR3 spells CASSYGTNYGYTF. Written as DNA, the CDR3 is TGTGCCAGCAGTTACGGGACAAACTATGGCTACACCTTC.

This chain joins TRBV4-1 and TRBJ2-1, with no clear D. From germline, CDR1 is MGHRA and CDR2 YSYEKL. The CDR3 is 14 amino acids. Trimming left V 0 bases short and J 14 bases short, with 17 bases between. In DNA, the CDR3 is TGCGCCAGCAGCCAAGAGTGGATGACCCGAGAGGAGTTCTTC. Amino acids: CASSQEWMTREEFF.

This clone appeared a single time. The CDR3 coding sequence is TGTGCCAGCAGCTCTCCGGGGGCAGAGCACTATGGCTACACCTTC. Translated: CASSSPGAEHYGYTF. The chain links TRBV2 to TRBJ1-2, with TRBD1 as a possible D gene (6 bases). Trimming left V 6 bases short and J 3 bases short, with 17 bases between. This CDR3 has 15 amino acids. Germline-derived CDR1 and CDR2 are SNHLY and FYNNEI.